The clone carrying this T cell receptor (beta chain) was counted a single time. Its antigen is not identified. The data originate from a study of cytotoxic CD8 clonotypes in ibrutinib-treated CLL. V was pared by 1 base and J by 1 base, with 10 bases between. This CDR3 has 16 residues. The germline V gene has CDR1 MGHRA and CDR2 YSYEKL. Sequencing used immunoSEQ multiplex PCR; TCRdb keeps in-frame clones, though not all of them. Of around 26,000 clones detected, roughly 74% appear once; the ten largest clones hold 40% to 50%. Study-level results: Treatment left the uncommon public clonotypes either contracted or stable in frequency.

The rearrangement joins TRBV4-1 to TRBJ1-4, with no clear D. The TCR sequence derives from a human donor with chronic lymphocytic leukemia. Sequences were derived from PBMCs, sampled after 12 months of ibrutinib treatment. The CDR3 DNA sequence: TGCGCCAGCAGCCAAGTCGGACCGGGAACTAATGAAAAACTGTTTTTT. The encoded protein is CASSQVGPGTNEKLFF.